The source of this TCR beta chain is a study of T cell repertoires in cytomegalovirus infection. Study-level background: CMV infection and matching HLA type were both indicated by public TCR beta signatures. General study points: Public TCR beta family frequency separated CMV-and-HLA carriers, including in an independent cohort. The study found HLA-C-restricted CMV-specific TCR beta clonotypes dominating the ex vivo response.

As for this clonotype: Its antigen is still unknown.

Each CDR3 protein is one row after TCRdb ran MiXCR on the reads. The repertoire holds about 360,000 distinct CDR3 sequences, with less than 20% as singletons. The germline V and J ends were trimmed by 2 bases and 3 bases, with 14 bases remaining between them. CDR3 length: 16 amino acids. The V gene's germline CDR1 is LGHDT and CDR2 YNNKEL (reference sequence). The chain joins TRBV3-1 to TRBJ1-3, with D unresolved. The sample was PBMCs. The receptor's source is a human donor in good health (CMV status not recorded). Some clones in this sample may be carry-over from other donors' samples. CDR3 DNA sequence: TGTGCCAGCAGCCAATCGACACCGACGTTTGGAAACACCATATATTTT. Translating it yields CASSQSTPTFGNTIYF.